What follows describes a single T cell receptor beta chain. The antigen is not known. This record comes from a study of cytomegalovirus exposure and HLA in healthy donors. At the level of the study: A subsequent analysis stated that the roughly 120 validation repertoires were run on the same platform as the roughly 670 first-cohort repertoires. General study findings and limits: Investigators reported about 160 TCR beta chains as tied to cytomegalovirus.

V was clipped by 4 bases and J by 4 bases; unmatched bases: 8. Germline CDR1 reads SGDLS; CDR2 reads YYNGEE. CDR3 length equals 16 residues. This table comes from immunoSEQ multiplex PCR, and its TCRdb copy is limited to in-frame clones, with some not included. The profile covers some 100,000 clones, with roughly 83% appearing a single time and nearly 5% taken by the ten largest. This TCR derives from a man aged 18 to 29 in good health and CMV-seronegative. The V call is TRBV9, the J call TRBJ2-2, with TRBD1 matching 9 bases. The material sequenced was PBMCs. The CDR3 sequence: CASSPSGTGTTGELFF. The CDR3 nucleotides read TGTGCCAGCAGCCCCTCCGGGACAGGGACCACCGGGGAGCTGTTTTTT.